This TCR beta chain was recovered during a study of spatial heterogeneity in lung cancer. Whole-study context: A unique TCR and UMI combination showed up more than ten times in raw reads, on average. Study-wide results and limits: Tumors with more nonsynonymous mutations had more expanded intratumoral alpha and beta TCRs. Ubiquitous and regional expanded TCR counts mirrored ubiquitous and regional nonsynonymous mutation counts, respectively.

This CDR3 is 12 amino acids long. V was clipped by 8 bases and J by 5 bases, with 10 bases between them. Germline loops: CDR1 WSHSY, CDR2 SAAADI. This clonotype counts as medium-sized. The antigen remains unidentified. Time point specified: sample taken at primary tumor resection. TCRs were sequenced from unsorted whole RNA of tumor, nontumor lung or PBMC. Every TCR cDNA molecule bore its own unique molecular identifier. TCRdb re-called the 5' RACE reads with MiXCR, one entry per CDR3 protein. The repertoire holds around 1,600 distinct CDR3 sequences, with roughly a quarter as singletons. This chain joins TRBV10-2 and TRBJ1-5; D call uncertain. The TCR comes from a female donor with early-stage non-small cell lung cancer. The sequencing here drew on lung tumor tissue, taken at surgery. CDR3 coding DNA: TGCGCCAGCGGCAGAAACTATCAGCCCCAGCATTTT. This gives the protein CASGRNYQPQHF.